These 24 T cell receptor beta chains were all obtained from the same sample, sequenced in a study of lymphopenia after photon versus proton radiotherapy. TCRdb's copy holds only in-frame clones and misses some; the assay was immunoSEQ multiplex PCR. The data contain under 80,000 clones, around 87% of them singletons. The specimen was peripheral blood, collected from a patient treated with photon-based radiotherapy. These receptors all come from a man between 35 and 55 years old with gastric cancer.

The chain uses TRBV11-3 and TRBJ2-7; D unclear. CDR3 size: 13 residues. V lost 1 base and J 5 bases, leaving 9 bases between the germline ends. CDR1 and CDR2 from the germline V gene are SGHNT and YENEEA. CDR3 residues: CASSLGSLNEQYF. The CDR3 coding sequence is TGTGCCAGCAGCTTAGGCAGCCTAAACGAGCAGTACTTC.

The genes are TRBV2 and TRBJ1-1; 7 bases are a match to TRBD1. CDR1 SNHLY and CDR2 FYNNEI come from the germline V gene. V was clipped by 5 bases and J by 0 bases; unmatched bases: 3. CDR3 length equals 14 residues. The CDR3 DNA reads as TGTGCCAGCAGTCTGACAGGGCTGAACACTGAAGCTTTCTTT. Its translation is CASSLTGLNTEAFF.

The rearrangement joins TRBV4-2 to TRBJ2-2, with TRBD1 matching over 8 bases. The V segment lost 4 bases and the J segment 2 bases; nucleotides outside the gene matches: 9. In germline, CDR1 is LGHNA, CDR2 YNFKEQ. There are 17 residues in the CDR3. The CDR3 region is CASSPEEGQANTGELFF. The CDR3 DNA reads as TGTGCCAGCAGCCCCGAAGAGGGACAGGCAAACACCGGGGAGCTGTTTTTT.

In this sample, this clone turned up once. The genes are TRBV6-1 and TRBJ1-4, with TRBD1 matching over 7 bases. The trim removed 6 bases at V and 4 bases at J, leaving 8 bases unmatched. CDR3 length equals 15 residues. CDR1 and CDR2 (germline): MNHNS, SASEGT. The CDR3 bases are TGTGCCAGCAGGGGGCCGGGACAGCTTAATGAAAAACTGTTTTTT. It translates to CASRGPGQLNEKLFF.

This chain joins TRBV11-2 and TRBJ1-5; 8 bases map to TRBD1. V lost 1 base to trimming and J lost 7 bases; unmatched junction nucleotides: 6. In germline, CDR1 is SGHAT, CDR2 FQNNGV. The CDR3 contains 15 residues. The CDR3 nucleotides are TGTGCCAGCAGCTTAGGCACGACAGGGGACCAGCCCCAGCATTTT. The encoded protein is CASSLGTTGDQPQHF.

The genes are TRBV9 and TRBJ1-1; TRBD1 aligns across 9 bases. J was trimmed by 1 base and V by 2 bases; bases with no gene match: 9. In germline, CDR1 is SGDLS, CDR2 YYNGEE. The CDR3 spans 17 residues. CDR3 in amino acids: CASSVDTGGAWNTEAFF. CDR3 sequence (DNA): TGTGCCAGCAGCGTGGATACAGGGGGCGCGTGGAACACTGAAGCTTTCTTT.

The chain links TRBV7-4 to TRBJ1-1; possibly TRBD1 for D (5 bases). The V end was cut by 8 bases, the J end by 3 bases, with 16 bases between. The CDR3 is 14 residues long. Germline V gene sequence: CDR1 SGHVT, CDR2 SQSDAQ. The CDR3 here is CASCLTRGYTEAFF. The CDR3 nucleotides are TGTGCCAGCTGCCTCACCCGGGGGTACACTGAAGCTTTCTTT. Using reference TRBV7-4 and TRBJ1-1 for the parts outside the CDR3, the full variable domain is GAGVSQSPRYKVAKRGRDVALRCDSISGHVTLYWYRQTLGQGSEVLTYSQSDAQRDKSGRPSGRFSAERPERSVSTLKIQRTEQGDSAVYLCASCLTRGYTEAFFGQGTRLTVV.

The gene calls are TRBV15 and TRBJ1-2, with D hard to call. The ends were cut back, 5 bases at V and 8 bases at J, with 18 bases in the middle. The CDR3 totals 14 residues. CDR1 LNHNV and CDR2 YYDKDF come from the germline V gene (reference sequence). The CDR3 DNA reads as TGTGCCACCAGCTCGCGAGTGACGGGAAGCGGCTACACCTTC. Its translation is CATSSRVTGSGYTF.

The chain combines TRBV29-1 with TRBJ1-5; D is undetermined. The CDR3 contains 13 residues. Trimming took 4 bases from V and 3 from J, leaving 10 bases between them. Germline V gene sequence: CDR1 SQVTM, CDR2 ANQGSEA. CDR3 in DNA: TGCAGCGTTGGTGGAGGGAACAATCAGCCCCAGCATTTT. Protein sequence: CSVGGGNNQPQHF.

This clone was detected only a few times. V usage is TRBV18 and J usage is TRBJ1-6, with unresolved D. There are 13 residues in the CDR3. The V and J ends lost 4 bases and 9 bases respectively, with 10 bases between them. Germline CDR1 reads KGHSH; CDR2 reads LQKENI. The CDR3 nucleotides are TGTGCCAGCTCACAGTCCGCCGGTTCACCCCTCCACTTT. This sequence encodes CASSQSAGSPLHF.

The rearrangement uses TRBV5-1 and TRBJ2-3, with TRBD1 identical over 9 bases. The CDR3 covers 17 residues. The V segment lost 0 bases and the J segment 3 bases; nucleotides outside the gene matches: 8. From germline, CDR1 is SGHRS and CDR2 YFSETQ. This CDR3 reads CASSLEPTGGGTDTQYF. The CDR3 DNA follows: TGCGCCAGCAGCTTGGAGCCTACAGGGGGCGGGACAGATACGCAGTATTTT.

V is TRBV4-1 and J is TRBJ2-7, with unresolved D. CDR1 is MGHRA and CDR2 is YSYEKL in the germline V gene. Between the trimmed V and J ends, which lost 1 base and 0 bases, there was a span of 7 bases. CDR3 length: 14 amino acids. CDR3 residues: CASSQAESSYEQYF. CDR3 DNA sequence: TGCGCCAGCAGCCAAGCCGAGAGCTCCTACGAGCAGTACTTC.

This chain uses TRBV18 with TRBJ2-3; TRBD1 agrees at 9 bases. The CDR3 consists of 15 residues. The V gene's germline CDR1 is KGHSH and CDR2 LQKENI. The V gene end was trimmed by 6 bases and the J gene end by 1 base; junction bases not matched to a gene: 5. Here the CDR3 DNA reads TGTGCCAGCTCCGTCCGGGACAGGGGCACAGATACGCAGTATTTT. This encodes CASSVRDRGTDTQYF.

V is TRBV6-1 and J is TRBJ2-3; 13 bases are a match to TRBD2. The CDR3 spans 18 residues. V lost 4 bases and J lost 2; bases outside the gene matches: 9. CDR1 and CDR2 (germline): MNHNS, SASEGT. DNA of the CDR3: TGTGCCAGCAGTGCCACGGGACTAGCGGGGCGCTACACAGATACGCAGTATTTT. It encodes CASSATGLAGRYTDTQYF.

The rearrangement links TRBV2 to TRBJ2-5, with TRBD2 matching 10 bases. This CDR3 is built from 15 residues. Germline CDR1 is SNHLY and CDR2 is FYNNEI. The junction had 6 bases not matched to a gene; V was cut back by 5 bases and J by 3 bases. CDR3 in DNA: TGTGCCAGCAGTCCCCCTCTAGCGGGGGAAGAGACCCAGTACTTC. Encoded protein: CASSPPLAGEETQYF.

The chain's CDR3 is CASSIPGVSHPLNYGYTF. The DNA of the CDR3 is TGTGCCAGTAGTATTCCGGGGGTCTCTCACCCTTTGAACTATGGCTACACCTTC. The chain links TRBV19 to TRBJ1-2; possible D gene TRBD1, 5 bases. Trimming removed 3 bases from V and 2 bases from J, with 22 bases in between. From germline, CDR1 is LNHDA and CDR2 SQIVND (reference sequence). This CDR3 region has 18 residues.

The genes are TRBV6-4 and TRBJ2-1, with 10 bases matching TRBD1. Unmatched junction bases numbered 4, after V lost 2 bases and J lost 3 bases. Germline assignment: CDR1 MRHNA and CDR2 SNTAGT. This CDR3 spans 16 amino acids. This CDR3 reads CASSDDGQGDYNEQFF. The CDR3 region has the DNA TGTGCCAGCAGTGACGATGGACAGGGGGACTACAATGAGCAGTTCTTC.

The chain is built from TRBV9 and TRBJ1-4; D is ambiguous. Germline-derived CDR1 and CDR2 are SGDLS and YYNGEE. The CDR3 sequence is 13 residues long. V lost 4 bases and J 8 bases, leaving 12 bases between the germline ends. CDR3 loop: CASSPMAAEKLFF. Written as DNA, the CDR3 is TGTGCCAGCAGCCCTATGGCCGCAGAAAAACTGTTTTTT.

V usage is TRBV18 and J usage is TRBJ1-5; the match to TRBD1 covers 9 bases. Germline trimming cut 3 bases from V and 6 bases from J; bases unmatched to any gene: 0. The CDR3 length is 13 residues. Germline loops: CDR1 KGHSH, CDR2 LQKENI. The DNA for the CDR3 is TGTGCCAGCTCACCGGACAGGGGTCAGCCCCAGCATTTT. It codes for CASSPDRGQPQHF.

V usage is TRBV7-2 and J usage is TRBJ1-2; 8 bases align to TRBD1. V lost 4 bases, J lost 4 bases, and 5 bases stayed unmatched. Germline V lookup: CDR1 SGHTA, CDR2 FQGNSA. The CDR3 totals 14 residues. The CDR3 DNA reads TGTGCCAGCAGCTCTCGGACAGGGCGCTATGGCTACACCTTC. This translates into CASSSRTGRYGYTF.

This rearrangement joins TRBV9 to TRBJ1-3; D is undetermined. CDR3 length: 18 residues. V dropped 2 bases and J dropped 4 bases, with 22 bases sitting between them. Germline CDR1 reads SGDLS; CDR2 reads YYNGEE. The CDR3 region is CASSVEPLGRLAGNTIYF. The CDR3 region has the DNA TGTGCCAGCAGCGTCGAACCGTTAGGCAGGTTGGCCGGAAACACCATATATTTT.

The chain couples TRBV19 to TRBJ2-7; 12 nucleotides line up with TRBD1. The CDR3 is 15 amino acids. Germline-derived CDR1 and CDR2 are LNHDA and SQIVND (reference sequence). Losses at the gene ends were 4 bases for V and 3 bases for J; bases not matched to a gene: 4. CDR3 nucleotides: TGTGCCAGTAGTACTGGGACAGGGGGCCGCTACGAGCAGTACTTC. Amino acids: CASSTGTGGRYEQYF.

The genes are TRBV2 and TRBJ2-5; 8 bases agree with TRBD1. Per the germline V gene, CDR1 is SNHLY and CDR2 is FYNNEI. The CDR3 length is 12 residues. The V gene end was trimmed by 6 bases and the J gene end by 5 bases; junction bases not matched to a gene: 2. The CDR3 region has the DNA TGTGCCAGCAGCCGGGACAGGGAGACCCAGTACTTC. Translation gives CASSRDRETQYF.

This clone was seen more than once but under ten times. The genes are TRBV2 and TRBJ1-6, with D unresolved. CDR3 length: 14 amino acids. The V gene lost 6 bases and the J gene lost 10 bases, with 16 bases spanning the gap. Germline V CDR1 and CDR2: SNHLY, FYNNEI. CDR3: CASSNDAGHSPLHF. The DNA for the CDR3 is TGTGCCAGCAGCAACGACGCTGGCCACTCACCCCTCCACTTT.